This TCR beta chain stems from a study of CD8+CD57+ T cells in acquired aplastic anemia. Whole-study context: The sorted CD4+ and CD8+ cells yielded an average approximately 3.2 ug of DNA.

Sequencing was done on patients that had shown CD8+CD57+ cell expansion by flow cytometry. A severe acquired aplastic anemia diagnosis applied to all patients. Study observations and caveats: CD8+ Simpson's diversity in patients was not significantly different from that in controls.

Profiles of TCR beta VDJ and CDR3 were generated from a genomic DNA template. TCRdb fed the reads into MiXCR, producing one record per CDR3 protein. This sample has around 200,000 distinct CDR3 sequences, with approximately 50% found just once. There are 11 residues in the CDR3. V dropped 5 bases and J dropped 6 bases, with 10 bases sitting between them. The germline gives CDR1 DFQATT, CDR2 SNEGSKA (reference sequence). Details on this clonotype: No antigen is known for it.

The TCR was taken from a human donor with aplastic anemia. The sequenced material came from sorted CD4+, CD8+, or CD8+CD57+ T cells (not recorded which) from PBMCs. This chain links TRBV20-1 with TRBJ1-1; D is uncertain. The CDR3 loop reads CSARLHAEAFF. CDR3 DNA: TGCAGTGCTCGCCTTCATGCTGAAGCTTTCTTT.